The next 27 T cell receptor beta chains were all read from a single sample in a study of high-grade serous ovarian cancer treatment subgroups. The tumor samples were collected prior to definitive surgery or chemotherapy. Only in-frame clones appear in the TCRdb table, and some are missing; sequencing was by immunoSEQ multiplex PCR. The table includes more than 35,000 clones, over 60% detected once. Material: tumor tissue. Every receptor here comes from a human donor with high-grade serous ovarian cancer.

J is TRBJ2-1 and V is TRBV12-5; TRBD2 might be the D (6 bases). Germline V lookup: CDR1 LGHNT, CDR2 FRNRAP. CDR3 length: 19 amino acids. V was cut by 3 bases and J by 7 bases, with 28 bases left in between. The DNA of the CDR3 is TGTGCTAGTGGTTTTATATTGGACGGGACTCTCGGGAATATGAATGAGCAGTTCTTC. Its protein is CASGFILDGTLGNMNEQFF. Full variable domain (outside the CDR3, taken from reference TRBV12-5 and TRBJ2-1): DARVTQTPRHKVTEMGQEVTMRCQPILGHNTVFWYRQTMMQGLELLAYFRNRAPLDDSGMPKDRFSAEMPDATLATLKIQPSEPRDSAVYFCASGFILDGTLGNMNEQFFGPGTRLTVL.

The chain recombines TRBV11-2 with TRBJ2-5, with a possible D match to TRBD1 (6 bases). V gave up 5 bases and J gave up 1 base, with 11 bases separating them. The CDR3 is 14 residues long. The V gene's germline CDR1 is SGHAT and CDR2 FQNNGV. CDR3 sequence: CASSAGTLQETQYF. CDR3 nucleotides: TGTGCCAGCAGCGCCGGGACACTCCAAGAGACCCAGTACTTC.

This rearrangement joins TRBV7-3 to TRBJ2-6; 7 nucleotides match TRBD1. Germline V gene lookup returns CDR1 SGHTA and CDR2 FQGTGA. V dropped 4 bases and J dropped 0; count of bases not matched to a gene: 0. This CDR3 spans 15 amino acids. The DNA of the CDR3 is TGTGCCAGCAGCTCAGGGGGCTCTGGGGCCAACGTCCTGACTTTC. Amino acids: CASSSGGSGANVLTF.

CDR3 DNA sequence: TGTGCCAGCAAAGTGACAGCTAGCACAGATACGCAGTATTTT. Translating gives CASKVTASTDTQYF. The chain recombines TRBV6-6 with TRBJ2-3; TRBD1 might be the D (5 bases). The germline V gene encodes CDR1 MNHNY and CDR2 SVGAGI (reference sequence). CDR3 size: 14 residues. V was cut by 7 bases and J by 0 bases, with 11 bases left in between.

This clone appeared a single time. The chain has TRBV4-1 and TRBJ2-5; D is undetermined. The CDR3 totals 13 residues. Trimming took 1 base from V and 5 from J, leaving 8 bases between them. The V gene's germline CDR1 is MGHRA and CDR2 YSYEKL. The CDR3 DNA is TGCGCCAGCAGCCAAGTTAATGCGGAGACCCAGTACTTC. Amino acid sequence: CASSQVNAETQYF.

This rearrangement joins TRBV10-1 to TRBJ2-7, with 8 bases aligning to TRBD1. The length of the CDR3 is 11 residues. Trimming at V came to 9 bases and at J to 5 bases, leaving 3 bases not matched to a gene. From germline, CDR1 is WNHNN and CDR2 SYGVQD (reference sequence). This chain's CDR3 is CARDRADEQYF. DNA for the CDR3: TGCGCCAGGGACAGGGCGGACGAGCAGTACTTC.

The chain has TRBV19 and TRBJ2-1; 10 nucleotides align to TRBD1. The CDR3 has 15 amino acids. CDR1 and CDR2 (germline): LNHDA, SQIVND (reference sequence). Unmatched junction bases numbered 3, after V lost 7 bases and J lost 0 bases. The CDR3 protein is CASIGDRGSYNEQFF. DNA for the CDR3: TGTGCCAGTATTGGGGACAGGGGCTCCTACAATGAGCAGTTCTTC.

This chain links TRBV28 with TRBJ1-5; 9 nucleotides align to TRBD1. The CDR3 has 16 residues. V shed 2 bases, J shed 4 bases, and the junction held 6 bases outside the gene matches. CDR1 is MDHEN and CDR2 is SYDVKM in the germline V gene. The CDR3 sequence: CASSLRLDRGNQPQHF. DNA of the CDR3: TGTGCCAGCAGTTTAAGATTGGACAGGGGAAATCAGCCCCAGCATTTT. Based on the CDR3 plus reference TRBV28 and TRBJ1-5, the full variable domain is DVKVTQSSRYLVKRTGEKVFLECVQDMDHENMFWYRQDPGLGLRLIYFSYDVKMKEKGDIPEGYSVSREKKERFSLILESASTNQTSMYLCASSLRLDRGNQPQHFGDGTRLSIL.

The chain has TRBV5-1 and TRBJ2-1; D is possibly TRBD2 (6 bases). Germline CDR1 SGHRS, CDR2 YFSETQ. The CDR3 loop spans 15 amino acids. The V end lost 3 bases, the J end lost 8 bases, and 18 bases lay between the germline ends. The chain's CDR3 is CASSYGGASLDEQFF. The CDR3 DNA reads TGCGCCAGCAGCTACGGCGGGGCTAGCTTAGATGAGCAGTTCTTC.

The chain carries TRBV4-2 and TRBJ2-1; tentatively, D is TRBD1 or TRBD2 (7 bases each). This CDR3 has 14 residues. From germline, CDR1 is LGHNA and CDR2 YNFKEQ. The V and J ends lost 1 base and 10 bases respectively, with 14 bases between them. Here the CDR3 DNA reads TGTGCCAGCAGCCAAGGCAGGGGGGGGACGGAGCAGTTCTTC. Translating it yields CASSQGRGGTEQFF.

The V and J genes are TRBV28 and TRBJ2-7, with D maybe TRBD2 (6 bases). There are 11 residues in the CDR3. CDR1 and CDR2 from the germline V gene are MDHEN and SYDVKM. V was shortened by 4 bases and J by 13 bases, with 14 bases between the two germline ends. The CDR3 loop is CASSSPGALYF. CDR3 in DNA: TGTGCCAGCAGTTCACCGGGAGCTCTTTACTTC. Full variable domain (outside the CDR3, taken from reference TRBV28 and TRBJ2-7): DVKVTQSSRYLVKRTGEKVFLECVQDMDHENMFWYRQDPGLGLRLIYFSYDVKMKEKGDIPEGYSVSREKKERFSLILESASTNQTSMYLCASSSPGALYFGPGTRLTVT.

The chain recombines TRBV7-9 with TRBJ1-1, with unresolved D. CDR3 size: 15 residues. Germline V gene lookup returns CDR1 SEHNR and CDR2 FQNEAQ (reference sequence). V shed 1 base and J shed 5 bases, with 14 bases lying between them. The CDR3, as DNA: TGTGCCAGCAGCTTAGGTTTCTCGAGCGGAACTGAAGCTTTCTTT. Its translation: CASSLGFSSGTEAFF.

In regard to this clone: The sample has other DNA sequences that encode this CDR3 too. The gene calls are TRBV7-9 and TRBJ2-7, with TRBD1 matching 7 bases. The V segment lost 5 bases and the J segment 7 bases; nucleotides outside the gene matches: 11. The CDR3 contains 14 residues. From germline, CDR1 is SEHNR and CDR2 FQNEAQ (reference sequence). In nucleotides, the CDR3 is TGTGCCAGCAGCCGAGGACAGGCCCCACGTGAGCAGTACTTC. This gives the protein CASSRGQAPREQYF.

The chain has TRBV15 and TRBJ2-7, with TRBD1 matching over 9 bases. The CDR3 sequence is 16 residues long. Unmatched junction bases numbered 7, after V lost 0 bases and J lost 4 bases. The germline V gene encodes CDR1 LNHNV and CDR2 YYDKDF (reference sequence). The CDR3 here is CATSRDGTGKSYEQYF. The CDR3 bases are TGTGCCACCAGCAGAGACGGGACAGGGAAAAGTTACGAGCAGTACTTC.

The chain carries TRBV14 and TRBJ2-2, with D unresolved. The CDR3 is 12 amino acids. Trimming took 3 bases from V and 7 from J, leaving 6 bases between them. Per the germline V gene, CDR1 is SGHDN and CDR2 is FVKESK. The DNA of the CDR3 is TGTGCCAGCAGCCAGTCGTTCGGGGAGCTGTTTTTT. Translated, it gives CASSQSFGELFF.

The CDR3 loop reads CASSLSLTYGVNQPQHF. The CDR3 nucleotides read TGTGCCAGCAGCTTAAGCCTAACGTACGGGGTAAATCAGCCCCAGCATTTT. The chain has TRBV7-2 and TRBJ1-5; D remains unclear. The germline V gene encodes CDR1 SGHTA and CDR2 FQGNSA. The CDR3 sequence is 17 residues long. V shed 2 bases and J shed 4 bases, with 18 bases lying between them.

The chain employs TRBV4-2 and TRBJ2-3; D is perhaps TRBD2 (6 bases). Germline assignment: CDR1 LGHNA and CDR2 YNFKEQ. Trimming removed 2 bases from V and 7 bases from J, with 16 bases in between. The length of the CDR3 is 15 residues. The CDR3 DNA reads TGTGCCAGCAGCCAAAACCGGGACTTAGCCCATACGCAGTATTTT. Its protein product is CASSQNRDLAHTQYF.

This chain connects TRBV7-2 to TRBJ1-2, with a tentative D call TRBD1 (5 bases). This CDR3 has 15 residues. The V gene lost 2 bases and the J gene lost 8 bases, with 18 bases spanning the gap. The germline gives CDR1 SGHTA, CDR2 FQGNSA. CDR3 DNA: TGTGCCAGCAGCTTACAGTCTTCCCCTGGGGGGGGCTACACCTTC. Residues: CASSLQSSPGGGYTF.

The chain has TRBV19 and TRBJ1-5; D perhaps matches TRBD1 (6 bases). V was shortened by 5 bases and J by 3 bases, with 14 bases between the two germline ends. Germline CDR1 reads LNHDA; CDR2 reads SQIVND (reference sequence). The CDR3 is 15 amino acids. The CDR3 reads CASSLRGDTNQPQHF. The CDR3 nucleotides are TGTGCCAGTAGTCTTCGAGGGGACACCAATCAGCCCCAGCATTTT.

J is TRBJ2-1 and V is TRBV15, with TRBD2 matching 12 bases. CDR1 and CDR2 (germline): LNHNV, YYDKDF (reference sequence). J lost 7 bases, V lost 3 bases, and 7 bases had no gene match. The CDR3 totals 16 residues. CDR3 protein: CATSSHSSGRVNEQFF. The CDR3, as DNA: TGTGCCACCAGCAGCCACTCTAGCGGGAGGGTAAATGAGCAGTTCTTC.

This rearrangement joins TRBV4-1 to TRBJ1-1; tentatively, D is TRBD1 (6 bases). This CDR3 is 15 amino acids long. The ends were cut back, 2 bases at V and 1 base at J, with 11 bases in the middle. The germline V gene has CDR1 MGHRA and CDR2 YSYEKL. CDR3: CASSQPGQQNTEAFF. CDR3 DNA: TGCGCCAGCAGCCAACCGGGACAACAGAACACTGAAGCTTTCTTT.

The chain recombines TRBV28 with TRBJ1-1, with TRBD1 as a possible D gene (5 bases). Germline CDR1 reads MDHEN; CDR2 reads SYDVKM. The CDR3 totals 15 residues. V was cut by 5 bases and J by 3 bases, with 16 bases left in between. CDR3 loop: CASSLPRVGDTEAFF. The CDR3 DNA is TGTGCCAGCAGTCTCCCCAGGGTGGGGGACACTGAAGCTTTCTTT.

Only a few counts were recorded for this clone. V gene TRBV4-3 combines with J gene TRBJ1-1; D gene ambiguous. This CDR3 is built from 14 residues. Germline V lookup: CDR1 LGHNA, CDR2 YSLEER. The V end lost 3 bases, the J end lost 2 bases, and 10 bases lay between the germline ends. CDR3 nucleotide sequence: TGCGCCAGCAGCCACATCCATGACAACACTGAAGCTTTCTTT. It yields the protein CASSHIHDNTEAFF.

The rearrangement uses TRBV7-8 and TRBJ2-7; possibly TRBD1 for D (6 bases). CDR1 and CDR2 (germline): SGHVS, FQNEAQ. The V end lost 4 bases, the J end lost 0 bases, and 13 bases lay between the germline ends. The CDR3 runs to 15 residues. The CDR3 protein is CASSSQTGSSYEQYF. Here the CDR3 DNA reads TGTGCCAGCAGCTCTCAGACAGGAAGCTCCTACGAGCAGTACTTC.

The chain couples TRBV30 to TRBJ2-5; TRBD1 aligns across 8 bases. The V segment lost 3 bases and the J segment 5 bases; nucleotides outside the gene matches: 8. CDR1 is GTSNPN, CDR2 SVGIG, per germline (reference sequence). This CDR3 region has 14 residues. The CDR3 nucleotides read TGTGCCTGGAGCACCCAGGGGGCGCGGGAGACCCAGTACTTC. This encodes CAWSTQGARETQYF.

The gene calls are TRBV19 and TRBJ2-1; 8 positions match TRBD1. The germline gives CDR1 LNHDA, CDR2 SQIVND (reference sequence). The length of the CDR3 is 13 residues. V gave up 6 bases and J gave up 7 bases; unmatched junction bases: 5. The DNA for the CDR3 is TGTGCCAGTAGGCAGGGGGCGCGGAATGAGCAGTTCTTC. Translation gives CASRQGARNEQFF. Variable domain in full (rest from reference TRBV19 and TRBJ2-1): DGGITQSPKYLFRKEGQNVTLSCEQNLNHDAMYWYRQDPGQGLRLIYYSQIVNDFQKGDIAEGYSVSREKKESFPLTVTSAQKNPTAFYLCASRQGARNEQFFGPGTRLTVL.

A few counts support this clone. This chain links TRBV6-7 with TRBJ2-7; D not resolved. TRBV6-7 is an open reading frame, and its role is uncertain. Trimming removed 4 bases at V and 1 base at J, with 11 bases between. CDR3 length equals 14 residues. In DNA form, the CDR3 reads TGTGCCAGCAGTTCCCAGGCGTCATCCTACGAGCAGTACTTC. Residues: CASSSQASSYEQYF.